What follows are 26 T cell receptor beta chains derived from one specimen sequenced in a study of blood T cell repertoires in COVID-19 (dated by TCRdb to 2020 to 2021). Library generation was performed with the immunoSEQ multiplex PCR assay. TCRdb retrieved this table from immuneACCESS and kept in-frame rearrangements only. Not all clones are present; in checked studies, unresolved V genes account for under half, and no reason is known for the remainder. The sample records approximately 240,000 clones, roughly three quarters of which are singletons. Over 3% of the sample is held by the ten biggest clonotypes. The sample consisted of peripheral blood. These receptors originate from a woman in her thirties or forties with active or convalescent COVID-19.

The chain is built from TRBV19 and TRBJ1-2; perhaps TRBD1 as D (6 bases). CDR3 length: 16 residues. The germline gives CDR1 LNHDA, CDR2 SQIVND (reference sequence). Trimming shortened V by 6 bases and J by 0 bases, and 17 bases separated the two germline ends. The CDR3 loop reads CASRGTGTTANYGYTF. In nucleotides, the CDR3 is TGTGCCAGTAGAGGGACCGGGACAACAGCTAACTATGGCTACACCTTC.

The chain employs TRBV18 and TRBJ1-2; no firm D call. CDR1 KGHSH and CDR2 LQKENI come from the germline V gene. Trimming took 6 bases from V and 8 from J, leaving 19 bases between them. The CDR3 has 14 amino acids. CDR3 sequence (DNA): TGTGCCAGCTCTCCCACTGCGGCGGCGGAGGGCTACACCTTC. It yields the protein CASSPTAAAEGYTF.

V usage is TRBV23-1 and J usage is TRBJ1-6; weak D call: TRBD1 (6 bases). TRBV23-1 carries the ORF label, with uncertain function. This CDR3 region has 19 residues. V was pared by 0 bases and J by 8 bases, with 23 bases between. The CDR3: CASSQSHQGPSLGHSPLHF. The CDR3 nucleotides are TGCGCCAGCAGTCAATCCCATCAGGGGCCTTCCTTGGGGCATTCACCCCTCCACTTT.

The chain uses TRBV5-1 and TRBJ2-3; no definite D call. Trimming removed 2 bases from V and 0 bases from J, with 10 bases in between. CDR3 length: 15 residues. Germline V gene sequence: CDR1 SGHRS, CDR2 YFSETQ. The chain's CDR3 is CASSFGASSTDTQYF. The CDR3 coding sequence is TGCGCCAGCAGCTTCGGAGCGTCTAGCACAGATACGCAGTATTTT.

The chain employs TRBV7-2 and TRBJ1-2; weak D call: TRBD1 (5 bases). The V end was cut by 5 bases, the J end by 8 bases, with 12 bases between. The CDR3 spans 12 residues. Germline loops: CDR1 SGHTA, CDR2 FQGNSA. CDR3 nucleotides: TGTGCCAGCAGCGGACGGACAACCGGCTACACCTTC. Its protein is CASSGRTTGYTF.

In this sample, this clone turned up a few times. This sequence joins TRBV5-1 and TRBJ1-2; the D is unclear. V lost 1 base to trimming and J lost 6 bases, with 28 bases between them. The germline V gene has CDR1 SGHRS and CDR2 YFSETQ. This CDR3 spans 19 amino acids. This CDR3 is CASSLYLEVREATVHGYTF. CDR3 nucleotides: TGCGCCAGCAGCTTGTACTTGGAAGTACGGGAAGCCACAGTTCATGGCTACACCTTC.

In regard to this clone: The identical CDR3 is also encoded by other nucleotide sequences in the sample. The rearrangement links TRBV5-1 to TRBJ1-6, with 9 bases matching TRBD1. CDR1 is SGHRS and CDR2 is YFSETQ in the germline V gene. Trimming cost V 0 bases and J 9 bases; bases outside gene matches: 4. This CDR3 contains 15 residues. This CDR3 is CASSLEGQGSSPLHF. CDR3 sequence (DNA): TGCGCCAGCAGCTTGGAGGGACAGGGAAGTTCACCCCTCCACTTT.

This chain joins TRBV10-3 and TRBJ1-6; D not certain. The CDR3 spans 13 residues. Germline CDR1 ENHRY, CDR2 SYGVKD. V was clipped by 6 bases and J by 7 bases, with 10 bases between them. The CDR3 bases are TGTGCCATCAGAGCGGGGTTCAATTCACCCCTCCACTTT. Protein: CAIRAGFNSPLHF.

The chain combines TRBV11-2 with TRBJ2-3; 8 nucleotides align to TRBD2. There are 17 residues in the CDR3. Germline V gene data show CDR1 as SGHAT and CDR2 as FQNNGV. V gave up 2 bases and J gave up 2 bases; unmatched junction bases: 9. The CDR3 DNA sequence: TGTGCCAGCAGCTTATATTCCAGCGGGGGATACACAGATACGCAGTATTTT. Translated, it gives CASSLYSSGGYTDTQYF. The full variable domain, completed using reference TRBV11-2 and TRBJ2-3, is EAGVAQSPRYKIIEKRQSVAFWCNPISGHATLYWYQQILGQGPKLLIQFQNNGVVDDSQLPKDRFSAERLKGVDSTLKIQPAKLEDSAVYLCASSLYSSGGYTDTQYFGPGTRLTVL.

This CDR3 reads CASHSPGFIEAFF. DNA of the CDR3: TGCGCCAGCCATTCTCCGGGGTTCATTGAAGCTTTCTTT. The chain uses TRBV5-1 and TRBJ1-1; D gene unclear. V was pared by 7 bases and J by 7 bases, with 17 bases between. The CDR3 spans 13 residues. The germline V gene encodes CDR1 SGHRS and CDR2 YFSETQ.

This chain connects TRBV2 to TRBJ1-6; D not certain. Trimming shortened V by 4 bases and J by 0 bases, and 4 bases separated the two germline ends. Looked up from germline, CDR1 is SNHLY and CDR2 is FYNNEI. The CDR3 length is 14 residues. In nucleotides, the CDR3 is TGTGCCAGCAGTGTGAGCTCCTATAATTCACCCCTCCACTTT. It is translated as CASSVSSYNSPLHF.

The count of this clone is one. The gene calls are TRBV2 and TRBJ1-5; possibly TRBD1 for D (5 bases). In germline, CDR1 is SNHLY, CDR2 FYNNEI. V shed 7 bases and J shed 5 bases, with 18 bases lying between them. This CDR3 is built from 15 residues. CDR3 sequence (DNA): TGTGCCAGCACGTTAGACCGGGGGTCGGATCAGCCCCAGCATTTT. Translating it yields CASTLDRGSDQPQHF.

The chain joins TRBV5-4 to TRBJ2-1, with D uncertain. Germline CDR1 reads SGHNT; CDR2 reads YYREEE (reference sequence). V was cut by 0 bases and J by 10 bases, with 11 bases left in between. The CDR3 length is 13 residues. The CDR3, as DNA: TGTGCCAGCAGCTTGGCAAGCGTCAAGGAGCAGTTCTTC. Translating it yields CASSLASVKEQFF.

In its sample, this clone was seen once. This chain connects TRBV6-6 to TRBJ1-2; D is unresolved. V shed 6 bases and J shed 3 bases, with 11 bases lying between them. CDR1 and CDR2 from the germline V gene are MNHNY and SVGAGI (reference sequence). The CDR3 is 13 amino acids. The CDR3 loop reads CASRALNDYGYTF. DNA for the CDR3: TGTGCCAGCAGGGCCTTGAATGACTATGGCTACACCTTC.

The V call is TRBV18, the J call TRBJ1-2; D gene unclear. Germline loops: CDR1 KGHSH, CDR2 LQKENI. The V end lost 6 bases, the J end lost 4 bases, and 15 bases lay between the germline ends. This CDR3 region has 14 residues. The CDR3 protein is CASSVEGAVYGYTF. Written as DNA, the CDR3 is TGTGCCAGCTCCGTCGAGGGTGCGGTCTATGGCTACACCTTC.

This chain uses TRBV14 with TRBJ1-2; 8 positions match TRBD1. The germline gives CDR1 SGHDN, CDR2 FVKESK. This CDR3 contains 16 residues. V was pared by 0 bases and J by 4 bases, with 7 bases of the junction left unmatched. DNA of the CDR3: TGTGCCAGCAGCCAAGATCAGGACAGGGCCTTCTATGGCTACACCTTC. Translating gives CASSQDQDRAFYGYTF. Combining the CDR3 with reference TRBV14 and TRBJ1-2 gives the whole variable domain EAGVTQFPSHSVIEKGQTVTLRCDPISGHDNLYWYRRVMGKEIKFLLHFVKESKQDESGMPNNRFLAERTGGTYSTLKVQPAELEDSGVYFCASSQDQDRAFYGYTFGSGTRLTVV.

J is TRBJ1-1 and V is TRBV2, with no clear D. The CDR3 is 10 amino acids. CDR1 and CDR2 (germline): SNHLY, FYNNEI. Trimming removed 6 bases at V and 5 bases at J, with 4 bases between. The CDR3 reads CASSGTEAFF. CDR3 DNA: TGTGCCAGCAGCGGGACTGAAGCTTTCTTT.

The CDR3 nucleotides read TGTGCCAGCACCGGGACAGGGGGGGACTATGGCTACACCTTC. Amino acids: CASTGTGGDYGYTF. The chain joins TRBV2 to TRBJ1-2, with TRBD1 matching over 11 bases. CDR1 and CDR2 (germline): SNHLY, FYNNEI. V shed 7 bases, J shed 3 bases, and the junction held 4 bases outside the gene matches. The CDR3 extends over 14 amino acids.

This CDR3 reads CASSLGLQGAGKLFF. CDR3 coding DNA: TGTGCCAGCAGCCTTGGATTACAGGGGGCTGGAAAACTGTTTTTT. This chain connects TRBV3-1 (or the pseudogene TRBV3-2) to TRBJ1-4; 9 bases fit TRBD1. Germline trimming cut 4 bases from V and 10 bases from J; bases unmatched to any gene: 10. This CDR3 has 15 residues. Germline loops: CDR1 LGHDT, CDR2 YNNKEL (reference sequence).

This clone was observed a few times. The chain has TRBV27 and TRBJ2-1; TRBD2 is a possible D gene (7 bases). This CDR3 has 17 residues. Germline assignment: CDR1 MNHEY and CDR2 SMNVEV (reference sequence). Trimming pared 5 bases from V and 3 bases from J, leaving 20 bases between. CDR3 amino acids: CASSGVGGRANYNEQFF. In nucleotides, the CDR3 is TGTGCCAGCAGTGGTGTCGGGGGGCGAGCGAACTACAATGAGCAGTTCTTC.

The rearrangement uses TRBV15 and TRBJ1-2, with D tentatively TRBD1 (6 bases). The CDR3 covers 14 residues. V dropped 3 bases and J dropped 0 bases, with 8 bases sitting between them. Germline loops: CDR1 LNHNV, CDR2 YYDKDF (reference sequence). The CDR3: CATSSYRANYGYTF. The CDR3 DNA reads as TGTGCCACCAGCAGTTACAGGGCTAACTATGGCTACACCTTC.

This clone was found once. The V and J genes are TRBV11-3 and TRBJ2-3; 9 nucleotides agree with TRBD1. CDR1 SGHNT and CDR2 YENEEA come from the germline V gene. With 1 base clipped from V and 4 bases from J, the junction kept 12 bases outside the gene matches. CDR3 length: 18 amino acids. CDR3 nucleotides: TGTGCCAGCAGCTTAGGGATTTTGTGGGACAGGGAGTCAGATACGCAGTATTTT. Protein: CASSLGILWDRESDTQYF.

The chain uses TRBV5-1 and TRBJ1-1; D remains ambiguous. V was trimmed by 1 base and J by 3 bases, leaving 7 bases between them. Germline CDR1 reads SGHRS; CDR2 reads YFSETQ. The CDR3 runs to 13 residues. DNA for the CDR3: TGCGCCAGCAGCTTGTTCGGGGACACTGAAGCTTTCTTT. Its protein product is CASSLFGDTEAFF.

This rearrangement joins TRBV9 to TRBJ2-7; 9 bases match TRBD1. Trimming removed 6 bases from V and 3 bases from J; junction bases left unmatched: 7. Germline CDR1 is SGDLS and CDR2 is YYNGEE. The CDR3 loop spans 14 amino acids. DNA of the CDR3: TGTGCCAGCAACTCGGGACAGGGTAGCTACGAGCAGTACTTC. This codes for CASNSGQGSYEQYF.

The chain uses TRBV28 and TRBJ1-5; TRBD1 is a possible D gene (6 bases). The CDR3 is made up of 15 amino acids. Germline CDR1 and CDR2: MDHEN and SYDVKM. Trimming pared 7 bases from V and 8 bases from J, leaving 21 bases between. The DNA of the CDR3 is TGTGCCAGCACCAGCAAGGGACACCTTGGGGAGCCCCAGCATTTT. Translation gives CASTSKGHLGEPQHF.

The J gene is TRBJ2-4, the V gene TRBV3-1 (or the pseudogene TRBV3-2); perhaps TRBD1 as D (6 bases). The CDR3 covers 18 residues. Per the germline V gene, CDR1 is LGHDT and CDR2 is YNNKEL (reference sequence). V shed 4 bases and J shed 0 bases, with 19 bases lying between them. The DNA of the CDR3 is TGTGCCAGCAGCCCACTTCCTAGGCAGGGGAAAGCCAAAAACATTCAGTACTTC. This sequence encodes CASSPLPRQGKAKNIQYF.